This record covers a single T cell receptor beta chain. Antigen specificity is unknown. For the second PCR, which ran for about 6 to 11 cycles, a sample-barcoded 5' primer and a J-beta primer mix were used. TCRdb redid the calling of the 5' RACE reads with MiXCR, one entry per CDR3 protein. Seen here are about 730,000 distinct CDR3 sequences, roughly 44% observed once, and the top ten hold 20% to 25%. Germline CDR1 and CDR2: MNHEY and SVGEGT. The V gene end was trimmed by 5 bases and the J gene end by 5 bases; junction bases not matched to a gene: 5. CDR3 length: 13 amino acids. The entry originates in a study of blood T cells in healthy people across ages. Overall study results and limits: One million T cells yielded diversity estimates that were considered underestimates.

Isolation of PBMCs gave at least 7 million cells per sample. The TCR was taken from an older woman in good health. Sequenced sample: blood. This chain links TRBV6-2 or TRBV6-3 with TRBJ1-1; 7 nucleotides line up with TRBD1. The CDR3 bases are TGTGCCAGCAGTGTACAGGGGAGGACTGAAGCTTTCTTT. As protein: CASSVQGRTEAFF.